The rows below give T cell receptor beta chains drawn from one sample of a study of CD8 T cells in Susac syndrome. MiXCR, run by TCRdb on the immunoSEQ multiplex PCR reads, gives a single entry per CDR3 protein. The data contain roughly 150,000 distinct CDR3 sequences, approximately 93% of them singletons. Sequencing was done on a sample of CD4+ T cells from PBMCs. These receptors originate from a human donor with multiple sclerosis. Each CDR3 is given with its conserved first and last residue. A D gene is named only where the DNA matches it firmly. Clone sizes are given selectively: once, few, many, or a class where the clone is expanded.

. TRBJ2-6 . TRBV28 TGTGCCAGCAGTTTATTATCATCCTCTGGGGCCAACGTCCTGACTTTC CASSLLSSSGANVLTF
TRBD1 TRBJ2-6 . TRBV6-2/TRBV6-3 TGTGCCAGCGGACACCTCGGGACAGGATATTCGACTGGGGCCAACGTCCTGACTTTC CASGHLGTGYSTGANVLTF
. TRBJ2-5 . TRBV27 TGTGCCAGCAGTTTCTCCTCCTGGGGTCGGGAGACCCAGTACTTC CASSFSSWGRETQYF
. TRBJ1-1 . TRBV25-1 TGTGCCAGCAGTCCACCGGGAAGGCATGGGTGGGTTTTCTTT CASSPPGRHGWVFF
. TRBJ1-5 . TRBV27 TGTGCCAGCAGCACCGTTGGCCAGCCCCAGCATTTT CASSTVGQPQHF
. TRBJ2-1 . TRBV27 TGTGCCAGCAGTTTTTCGGGGGCCGCCTACAATGAGCAGTTCTTC CASSFSGAAYNEQFF
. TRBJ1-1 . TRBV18 TGTGCCAGCTCACCGTCGACAGGGAACACTGAAGCTTTCTTT CASSPSTGNTEAFF
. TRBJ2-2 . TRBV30 . CAWSVLRAGELFF
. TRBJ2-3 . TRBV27 TGTGCCAGCCGTCAGTTTCTCACAGATACGCAGTATTTT CASRQFLTDTQYF
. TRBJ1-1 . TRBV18 TGTGCCAGCTCACCCCAGGGACACCCTTTCTTT CASSPQGHPFF
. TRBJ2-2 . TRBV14 TGTGCCAGCAGCCAAAGGGCGGCAGCCACCGGGGAGCTGTTTTTT CASSQRAAATGELFF
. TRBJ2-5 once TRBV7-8 TGTGCCAGCAGCGGCGGGACAGAAGAGACCCAGTACTTC CASSGGTEETQYF
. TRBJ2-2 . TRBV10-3 TGTGCCATCAGTAAGGAACGGACCTTCACCGGGGAGCTGTTTTTT CAISKERTFTGELFF
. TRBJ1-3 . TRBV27 TGTGCCAGCGGGACTTATGGAAACACCATATATTTT CASGTYGNTIYF
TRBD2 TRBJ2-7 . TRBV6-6 TGTGCCAGCAGTACCACTAGCGGAGTCTCCTACGAGCAGTACTTC CASSTTSGVSYEQYF
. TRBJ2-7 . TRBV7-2 TGTGCCAGCAGCTTAGGTCCCTTCGGGGAGGTAGTCTACGAGCAGTACTTC CASSLGPFGEVVYEQYF
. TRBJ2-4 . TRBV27 TGTGCCAGCAGTTTATCGCGGACAGCCTTAAACATTCAGTACTTC CASSLSRTALNIQYF
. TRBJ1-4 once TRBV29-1 TGCAGCGTTGAAGAGACGAATGAAAAACTGTTTTTT CSVEETNEKLFF
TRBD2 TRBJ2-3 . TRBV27 TGTGCCAGCAGTTTCGGACTAGCGGGAGCTTTGACAGATACGCAGTATTTT CASSFGLAGALTDTQYF
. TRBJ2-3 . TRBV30 TGTGCCTGGATGTATGCTAGCACAGATACGCAGTATTTT CAWMYASTDTQYF
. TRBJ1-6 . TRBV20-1 TGCAGTGCTAGAGCCCGGGGGGATTCACCCCTCCACTTT CSARARGDSPLHF
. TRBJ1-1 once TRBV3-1 TGTGCCAGCAGCCAAGGTACGATCATGAACACTGAAGCTTTCTTT CASSQGTIMNTEAFF
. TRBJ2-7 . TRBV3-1 TGTGCCAGCAGCACGGGGGACTACGAGCAGTACTTC CASSTGDYEQYF
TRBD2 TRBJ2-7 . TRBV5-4 TGTGCCAGCAGCCTGTCGACGGGAGGGCCGGGTGAGCAGTACTTC CASSLSTGGPGEQYF
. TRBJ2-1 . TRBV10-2 TGCGCCAGCAGCGGGGATATCAATGAGCAGTTCTTC CASSGDINEQFF
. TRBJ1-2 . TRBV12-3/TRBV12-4 TGTGCCAGCAGTTTCAGGGGTGGCTACACCTTC CASSFRGGYTF
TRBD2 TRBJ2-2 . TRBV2 TGTGCCAGCAGTGGACTAGCGGGAAACCTGGGGGAGCTGTTTTTT CASSGLAGNLGELFF